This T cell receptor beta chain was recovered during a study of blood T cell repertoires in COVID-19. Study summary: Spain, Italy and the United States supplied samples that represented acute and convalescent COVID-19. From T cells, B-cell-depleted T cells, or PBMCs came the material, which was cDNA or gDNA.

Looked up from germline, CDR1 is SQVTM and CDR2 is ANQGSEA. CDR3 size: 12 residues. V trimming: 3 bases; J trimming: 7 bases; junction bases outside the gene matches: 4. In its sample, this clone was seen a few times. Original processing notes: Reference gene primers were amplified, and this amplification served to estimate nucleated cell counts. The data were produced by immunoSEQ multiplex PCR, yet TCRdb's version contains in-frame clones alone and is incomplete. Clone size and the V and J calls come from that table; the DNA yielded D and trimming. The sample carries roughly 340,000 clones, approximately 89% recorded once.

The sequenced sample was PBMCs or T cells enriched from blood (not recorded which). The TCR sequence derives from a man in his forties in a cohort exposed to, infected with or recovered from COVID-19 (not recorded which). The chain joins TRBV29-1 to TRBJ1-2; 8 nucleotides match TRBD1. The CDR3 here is CSVDDRGTGYTF. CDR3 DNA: TGCAGCGTTGATGACAGGGGAACTGGCTACACCTTC.